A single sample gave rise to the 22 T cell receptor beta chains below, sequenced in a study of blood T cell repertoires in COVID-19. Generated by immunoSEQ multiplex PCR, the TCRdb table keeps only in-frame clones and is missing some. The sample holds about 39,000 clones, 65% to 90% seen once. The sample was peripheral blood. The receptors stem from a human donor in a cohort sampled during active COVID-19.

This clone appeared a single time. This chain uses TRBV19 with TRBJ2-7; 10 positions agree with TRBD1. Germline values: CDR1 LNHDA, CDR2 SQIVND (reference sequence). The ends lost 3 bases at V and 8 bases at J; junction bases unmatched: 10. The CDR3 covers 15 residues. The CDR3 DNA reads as TGTGCCAGTAGTATCGGACAGGGGGGCCAGGGTAAGCAGTACTTC. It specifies CASSIGQGGQGKQYF.

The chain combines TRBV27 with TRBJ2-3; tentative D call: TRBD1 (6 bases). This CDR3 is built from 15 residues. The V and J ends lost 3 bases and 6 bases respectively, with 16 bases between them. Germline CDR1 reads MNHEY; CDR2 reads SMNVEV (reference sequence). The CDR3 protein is CASSFQGLVGDTQYF. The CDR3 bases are TGTGCCAGCAGTTTTCAGGGGTTGGTTGGGGATACGCAGTATTTT.

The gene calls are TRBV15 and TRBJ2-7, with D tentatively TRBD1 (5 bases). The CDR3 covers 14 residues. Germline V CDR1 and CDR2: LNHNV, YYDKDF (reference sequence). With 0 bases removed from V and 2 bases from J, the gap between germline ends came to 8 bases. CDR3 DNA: TGTGCCACCAGCAGAGATAGGGGCCCCTACGAGCAGTACTTC. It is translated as CATSRDRGPYEQYF.

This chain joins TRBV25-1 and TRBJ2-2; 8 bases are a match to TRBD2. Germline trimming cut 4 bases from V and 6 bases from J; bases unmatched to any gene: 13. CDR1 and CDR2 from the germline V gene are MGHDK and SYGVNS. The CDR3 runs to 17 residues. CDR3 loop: CASSGGAASGPSGELFF. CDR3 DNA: TGTGCCAGCAGTGGAGGGGCGGCTAGCGGGCCGTCCGGGGAGCTGTTTTTT.

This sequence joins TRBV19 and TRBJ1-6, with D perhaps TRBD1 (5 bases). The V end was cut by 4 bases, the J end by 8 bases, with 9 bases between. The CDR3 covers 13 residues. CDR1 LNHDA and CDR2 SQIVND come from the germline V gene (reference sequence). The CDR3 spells CASSTQGDSPLHF. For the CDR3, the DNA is TGTGCCAGTAGTACCCAGGGCGATTCACCCCTCCACTTT.

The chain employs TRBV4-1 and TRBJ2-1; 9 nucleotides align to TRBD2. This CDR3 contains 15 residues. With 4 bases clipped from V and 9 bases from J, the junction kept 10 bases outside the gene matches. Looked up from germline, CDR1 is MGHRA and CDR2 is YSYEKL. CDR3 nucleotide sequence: TGCGCCAGCAGCCGGGAGACTAGCGGCGGCCTTGAGCAGTTCTTC. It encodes CASSRETSGGLEQFF.

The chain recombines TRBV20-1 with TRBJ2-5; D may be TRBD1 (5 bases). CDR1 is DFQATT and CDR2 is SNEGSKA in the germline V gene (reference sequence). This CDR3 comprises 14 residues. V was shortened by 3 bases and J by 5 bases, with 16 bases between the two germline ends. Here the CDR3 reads CSASGSGSRETQYF. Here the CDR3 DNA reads TGCAGTGCTAGTGGGTCAGGGTCTCGGGAGACCCAGTACTTC.

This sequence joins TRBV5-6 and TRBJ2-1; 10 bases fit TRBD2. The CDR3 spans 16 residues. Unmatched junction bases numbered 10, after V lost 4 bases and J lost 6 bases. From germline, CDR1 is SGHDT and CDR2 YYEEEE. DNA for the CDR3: TGTGCCAGCAGCCCGATCGGGACTAGCGAAGGCAATGAGCAGTTCTTC. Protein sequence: CASSPIGTSEGNEQFF.

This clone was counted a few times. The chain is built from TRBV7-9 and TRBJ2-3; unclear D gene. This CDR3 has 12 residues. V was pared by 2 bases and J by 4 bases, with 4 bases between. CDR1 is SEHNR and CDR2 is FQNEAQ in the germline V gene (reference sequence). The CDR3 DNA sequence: TGTGCCAGCAGCTTACTTGCAGATACGCAGTATTTT. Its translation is CASSLLADTQYF.

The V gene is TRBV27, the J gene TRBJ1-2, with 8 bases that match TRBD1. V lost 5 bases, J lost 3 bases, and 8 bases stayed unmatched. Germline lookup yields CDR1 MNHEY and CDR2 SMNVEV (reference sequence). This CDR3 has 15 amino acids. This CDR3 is CASSPRQGADYGYTF. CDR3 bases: TGTGCCAGCAGTCCTCGCCAGGGGGCTGACTATGGCTACACCTTC.

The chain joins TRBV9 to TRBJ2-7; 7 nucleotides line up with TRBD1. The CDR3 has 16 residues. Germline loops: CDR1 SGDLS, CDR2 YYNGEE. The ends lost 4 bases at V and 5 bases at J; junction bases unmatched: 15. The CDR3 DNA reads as TGTGCCAGCAGCCCACCGGGACAGACTGGGGTGCACGAGCAGTACTTC. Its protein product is CASSPPGQTGVHEQYF.

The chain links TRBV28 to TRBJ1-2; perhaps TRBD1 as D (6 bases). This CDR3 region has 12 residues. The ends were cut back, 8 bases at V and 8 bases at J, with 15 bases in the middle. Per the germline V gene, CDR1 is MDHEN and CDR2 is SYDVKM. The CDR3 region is CASSVKGGGYTF. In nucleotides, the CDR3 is TGTGCCAGCTCAGTTAAAGGGGGAGGCTACACCTTC.

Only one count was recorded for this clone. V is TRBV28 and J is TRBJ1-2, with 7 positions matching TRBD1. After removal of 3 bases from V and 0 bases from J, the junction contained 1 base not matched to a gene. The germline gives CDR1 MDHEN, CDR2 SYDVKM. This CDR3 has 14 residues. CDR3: CASSLDRTNYGYTF. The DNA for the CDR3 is TGTGCCAGCAGTTTGGACAGGACTAACTATGGCTACACCTTC.

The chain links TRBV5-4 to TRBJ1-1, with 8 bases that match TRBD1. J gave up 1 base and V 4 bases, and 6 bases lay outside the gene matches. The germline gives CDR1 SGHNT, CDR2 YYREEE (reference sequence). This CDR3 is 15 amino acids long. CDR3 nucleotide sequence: TGTGCCAGCAGCCCGGCAGGGACAGGGAACACTGAAGCTTTCTTT. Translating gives CASSPAGTGNTEAFF.

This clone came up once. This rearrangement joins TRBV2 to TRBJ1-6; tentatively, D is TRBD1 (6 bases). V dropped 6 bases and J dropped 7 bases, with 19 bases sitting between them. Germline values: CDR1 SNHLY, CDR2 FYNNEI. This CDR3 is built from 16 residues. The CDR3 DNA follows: TGTGCCAGCAGCGCTGATCCCCAGGGGACGAATTCACCCCTCCACTTT. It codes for CASSADPQGTNSPLHF.

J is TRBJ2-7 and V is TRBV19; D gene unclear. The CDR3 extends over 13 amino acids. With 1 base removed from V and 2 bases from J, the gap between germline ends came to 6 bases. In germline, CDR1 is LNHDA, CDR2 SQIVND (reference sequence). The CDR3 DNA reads TGTGCCAGTAGTATAGGACACACCTACGAGCAGTACTTC. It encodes CASSIGHTYEQYF.

The CDR3 coding sequence is TGTGCCAGCAGCCCTAGCGGGGATACGCAGTATTTT. It is translated as CASSPSGDTQYF. The rearrangement links TRBV7-2 to TRBJ2-3; 8 bases align to TRBD2. CDR1 SGHTA and CDR2 FQGNSA come from the germline V gene. After removal of 5 bases from V and 6 bases from J, the junction contained 1 base not matched to a gene. CDR3 length: 12 amino acids.

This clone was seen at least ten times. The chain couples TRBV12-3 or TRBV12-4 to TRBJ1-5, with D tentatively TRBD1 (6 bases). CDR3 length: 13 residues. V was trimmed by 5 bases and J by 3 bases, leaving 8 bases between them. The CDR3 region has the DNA TGTGCCAGCAGTCCAGGGGCCAATCAGCCCCAGCATTTT. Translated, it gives CASSPGANQPQHF.

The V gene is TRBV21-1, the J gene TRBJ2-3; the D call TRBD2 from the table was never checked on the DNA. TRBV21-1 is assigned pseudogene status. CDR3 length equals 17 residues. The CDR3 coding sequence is TGTGCCAGCAGCGCGACAGGTCAGCGGGGGGCCACAGATACGCAGTATTTT. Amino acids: CASSATGQRGATDTQYF.

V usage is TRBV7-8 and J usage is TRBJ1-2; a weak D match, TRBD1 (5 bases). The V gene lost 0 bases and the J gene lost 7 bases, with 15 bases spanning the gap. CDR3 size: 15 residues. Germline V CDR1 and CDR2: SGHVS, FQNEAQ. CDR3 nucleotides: TGTGCCAGCAGCTTAGCCCCGTCAGGGCTTGGTGGCTACACCTTC. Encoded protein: CASSLAPSGLGGYTF.

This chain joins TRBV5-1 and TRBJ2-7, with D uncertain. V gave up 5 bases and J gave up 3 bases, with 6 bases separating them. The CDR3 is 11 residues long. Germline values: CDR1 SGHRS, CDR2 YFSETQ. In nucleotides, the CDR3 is TGCGCCAGCAGAGAGAGCTACGAGCAGTACTTC. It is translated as CASRESYEQYF.

The chain's CDR3 is CASSPPTSGVYNEQFF. DNA of the CDR3: TGTGCCAGCAGCCCCCCGACTAGCGGGGTTTACAATGAGCAGTTCTTC. This chain links TRBV7-9 with TRBJ2-1; 11 positions agree with TRBD2. Germline loops: CDR1 SEHNR, CDR2 FQNEAQ (reference sequence). The CDR3 is made up of 16 amino acids. J lost 4 bases, V lost 5 bases, and 7 bases had no gene match.